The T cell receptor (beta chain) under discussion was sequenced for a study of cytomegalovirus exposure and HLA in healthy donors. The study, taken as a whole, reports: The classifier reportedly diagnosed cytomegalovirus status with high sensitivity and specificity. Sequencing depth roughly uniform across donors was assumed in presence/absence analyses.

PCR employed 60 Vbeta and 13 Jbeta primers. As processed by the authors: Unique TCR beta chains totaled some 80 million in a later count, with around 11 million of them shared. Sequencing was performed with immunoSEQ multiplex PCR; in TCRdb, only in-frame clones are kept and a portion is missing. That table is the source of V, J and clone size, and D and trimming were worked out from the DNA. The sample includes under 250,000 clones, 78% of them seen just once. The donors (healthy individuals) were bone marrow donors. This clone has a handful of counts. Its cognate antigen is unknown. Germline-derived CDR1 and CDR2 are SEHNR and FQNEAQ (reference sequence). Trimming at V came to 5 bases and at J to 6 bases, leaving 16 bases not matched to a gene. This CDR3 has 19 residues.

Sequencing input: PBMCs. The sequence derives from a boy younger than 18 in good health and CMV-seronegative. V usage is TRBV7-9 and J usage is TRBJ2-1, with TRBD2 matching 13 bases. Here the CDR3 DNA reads TGTGCCAGCAGCCCGTACTTACTAGCGGGGGGGCCTCTTTCCAATGAGCAGTTCTTC. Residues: CASSPYLLAGGPLSNEQFF.